The subject of this entry is one T cell receptor (beta chain). In the original analysis: Amplification of reference gene primers provided the estimated nucleated cell counts. Sequencing was performed with immunoSEQ multiplex PCR; in TCRdb, only in-frame clones are kept and a portion is missing. V, J and clone size were drawn from that table, and D and trimming were deduced from the DNA. The data contain roughly 280,000 clones, 75% to 90% of them singletons. These data originate in a study of blood T cell repertoires in COVID-19. The length of the CDR3 is 15 residues. The ends were cut back, 2 bases at V and 6 bases at J, with 16 bases in the middle. The V gene's germline CDR1 is SEHNR and CDR2 FQNEAQ (reference sequence).

The chain links TRBV7-9 to TRBJ1-1; D possibly corresponds to TRBD1 (6 bases). The specimen was peripheral blood. This TCR derives from a woman in her seventies with acute or convalescent COVID-19. The CDR3 nucleotides read TGTGCCAGCAGCTTAACAGGGAGCCCCCTCCCTGAAGCTTTCTTT. It codes for CASSLTGSPLPEAFF.